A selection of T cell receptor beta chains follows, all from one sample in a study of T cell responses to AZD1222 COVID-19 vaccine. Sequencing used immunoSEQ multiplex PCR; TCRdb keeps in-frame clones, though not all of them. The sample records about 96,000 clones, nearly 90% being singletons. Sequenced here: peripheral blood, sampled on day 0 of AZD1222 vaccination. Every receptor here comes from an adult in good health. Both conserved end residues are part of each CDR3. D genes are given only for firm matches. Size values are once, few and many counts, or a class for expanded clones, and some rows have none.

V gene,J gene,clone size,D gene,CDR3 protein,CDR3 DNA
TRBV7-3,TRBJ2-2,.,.,CASSLTGFASTGELFF,TGTGCCAGCAGCTTAACGGGATTTGCGAGCACCGGGGAGCTGTTTTTT
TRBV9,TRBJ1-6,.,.,CASSVSQGVAPLHF,TGTGCCAGCAGCGTAAGCCAGGGAGTAGCACCCCTCCACTTT
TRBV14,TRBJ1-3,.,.,CASSQVLQVRSGNTIYF,TGTGCCAGCAGCCAAGTCCTACAGGTTCGCTCTGGAAACACCATATATTTT
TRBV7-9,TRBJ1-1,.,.,CASSLARTTEAFF,TGTGCCAGCAGCTTAGCACGGACCACTGAAGCTTTCTTT
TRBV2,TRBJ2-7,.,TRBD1,CANGQGYHEQYF,TGTGCCAACGGACAGGGGTACCACGAGCAGTACTTC
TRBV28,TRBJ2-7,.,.,CASSRNYEQYF,TGTGCCAGCAGCCGAAACTACGAGCAGTACTTC
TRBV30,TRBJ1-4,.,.,CAWTPWGVGKLFF,TGTGCCTGGACCCCTTGGGGGGTCGGGAAACTGTTTTTT
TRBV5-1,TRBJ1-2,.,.,CASSLDPRNYGYTF,TGCGCCAGCAGCTTGGATCCGAGAAACTATGGCTACACCTTC
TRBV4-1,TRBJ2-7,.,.,CASSQEETTAREQYF,TGCGCCAGCAGCCAAGAGGAGACTACGGCGCGCGAGCAGTACTTC
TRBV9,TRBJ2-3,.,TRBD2,CASSVEKRGGTDTQYF,TGTGCCAGCAGCGTAGAAAAGCGGGGCGGCACAGATACGCAGTATTTT
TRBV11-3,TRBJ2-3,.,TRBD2,CASSLGSGGTDTQYF,TGTGCCAGCAGCTTAGGTAGCGGGGGCACAGATACGCAGTATTTT
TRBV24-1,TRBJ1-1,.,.,CATSDLHPGNTEAFF,TGTGCCACCAGTGATTTGCATCCGGGAAACACTGAAGCTTTCTTT
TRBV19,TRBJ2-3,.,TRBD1,CASSPGQGFSSTDTQYF,TGTGCCAGTAGTCCGGGACAGGGGTTTTCTAGCACAGATACGCAGTATTTT
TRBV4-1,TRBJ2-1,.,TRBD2,CASSQVPAGFSNEQFF,TGCGCCAGCAGCCAAGTACCAGCGGGGTTCTCGAATGAGCAGTTCTTC
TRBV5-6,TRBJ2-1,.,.,CASSLEGTRYLPHNEQFF,TGTGCCAGCAGCTTGGAAGGGACTCGCTATTTGCCCCACAATGAGCAGTTCTTC
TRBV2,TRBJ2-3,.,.,CASTETRRTDTQYF,TGTGCCAGCACCGAAACCCGTAGGACAGATACGCAGTATTTT
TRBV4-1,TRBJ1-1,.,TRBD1,CASSPSLTGRTEAFF,TGCGCCAGCAGCCCGTCCCTGACAGGGAGGACTGAAGCTTTCTTT
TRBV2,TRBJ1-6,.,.,CASIVDSNNSPLHF,TGTGCCAGCATAGTCGACAGTAATAATTCACCCCTCCACTTT
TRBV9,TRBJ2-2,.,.,CASSVANRWGGELFF,TGTGCCAGCAGCGTAGCAAATCGTTGGGGCGGGGAGCTGTTTTTT
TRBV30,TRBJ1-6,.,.,CAWSGNSPLHF,TGTGCCTGGAGTGGAAATTCACCCCTCCACTTT
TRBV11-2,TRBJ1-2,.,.,CASSPAGVGYTF,TGTGCCAGCAGCCCCGCAGGGGTCGGCTACACCTTC
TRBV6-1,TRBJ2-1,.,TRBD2,CASSEAGLATEQFF,TGTGCCAGCAGTGAAGCGGGACTAGCGACTGAGCAGTTCTTC
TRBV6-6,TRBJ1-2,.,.,CASSRLVWEDYGYTF,TGTGCCAGCAGCCGTTTGGTTTGGGAGGACTATGGCTACACCTTC
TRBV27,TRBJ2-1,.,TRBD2,CASSGAGGPPNEQFF,TGTGCCAGCAGTGGAGCGGGGGGCCCCCCTAATGAGCAGTTCTTC
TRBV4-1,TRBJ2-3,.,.,CASSRFGDTQYF,TGCGCCAGCAGCCGCTTCGGAGATACGCAGTATTTT
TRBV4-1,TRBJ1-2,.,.,CASSQEGARAAYGYTF,TGCGCCAGCAGCCAAGAAGGGGCCAGGGCGGCTTATGGCTACACCTTC
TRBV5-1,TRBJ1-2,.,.,CASSWGPGGDYGYTF,TGCGCCAGCAGCTGGGGTCCGGGAGGTGACTATGGCTACACCTTC
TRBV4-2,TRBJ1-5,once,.,CASSQVEVNQPQHF,TGTGCCAGCAGCCAAGTCGAGGTGAATCAGCCCCAGCATTTT
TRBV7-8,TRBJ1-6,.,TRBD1,CASSLAKTGGSYNSPLHF,TGTGCCAGCAGCTTAGCGAAAACAGGGGGGTCCTATAATTCACCCCTCCACTTT
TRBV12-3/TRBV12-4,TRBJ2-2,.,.,CASSPPGVGELFF,TGTGCCAGCAGCCCCCCAGGGGTGGGGGAGCTGTTTTTT
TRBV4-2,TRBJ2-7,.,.,CASSQTAAYEQYF,TGTGCCAGCAGCCAAACGGCAGCCTACGAGCAGTACTTC
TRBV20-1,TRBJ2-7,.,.,CSASNGQLSYEQYF,TGCAGTGCTAGTAACGGGCAACTTTCCTACGAGCAGTACTTC
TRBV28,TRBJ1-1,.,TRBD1,CASRRALDRGLDTEAFF,TGTGCCAGCAGGAGGGCCCTGGACAGGGGGCTGGACACTGAAGCTTTCTTT
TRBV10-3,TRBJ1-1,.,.,CATGPTGNTEAFF,TGTGCCACGGGGCCGACAGGGAACACTGAAGCTTTCTTT
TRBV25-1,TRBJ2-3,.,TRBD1,CASSVRTGSADTQYF,TGTGCCAGCAGTGTTAGGACAGGGTCTGCAGATACGCAGTATTTT
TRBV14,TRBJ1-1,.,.,CASSNSGGRLRSEAFF,TGTGCCAGCAGCAACAGTGGGGGGCGCTTAAGATCTGAAGCTTTCTTT
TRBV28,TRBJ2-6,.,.,CASRQPSSGANVLTF,TGTGCCAGCCGTCAACCCAGCTCTGGGGCCAACGTCCTGACTTTC
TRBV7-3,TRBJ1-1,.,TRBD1,CASSLTARGQGEAFF,TGTGCCAGCAGCTTAACCGCCAGGGGGCAAGGTGAAGCTTTCTTT
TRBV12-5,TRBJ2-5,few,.,CASVRGIGETQYF,TGTGCTAGTGTTCGGGGTATCGGAGAGACCCAGTACTTC
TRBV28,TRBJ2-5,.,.,CASSLRGPRPGYF,TGTGCCAGCAGTTTAAGGGGACCCCGGCCGGGGTACTTC
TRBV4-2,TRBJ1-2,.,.,CASSQTLETNYGYTF,TGTGCCAGCAGCCAAACCTTAGAGACTAACTATGGCTACACCTTC
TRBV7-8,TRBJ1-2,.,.,CASTPLGGGGYGYTF,TGTGCCAGCACCCCCCTGGGAGGAGGGGGCTATGGCTACACCTTC
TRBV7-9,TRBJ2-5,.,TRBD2,CASSRFDGGAVKTQYF,TGTGCCAGCAGCCGCTTTGACGGGGGGGCCGTAAAGACCCAGTACTTC
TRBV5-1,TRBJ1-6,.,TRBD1,CASRPLSGGVDSPLHF,TGCGCCAGCAGACCCCTTTCAGGGGGCGTCGATTCACCCCTCCACTTT
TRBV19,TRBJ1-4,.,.,CASKSRDEKLFF,TGTGCCAGTAAATCGAGGGATGAAAAACTGTTTTTT
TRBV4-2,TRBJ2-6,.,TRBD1,CASTSGGASGANVLTF,TGTGCCAGCACTTCAGGGGGCGCTTCAGGGGCCAACGTCCTGACTTTC
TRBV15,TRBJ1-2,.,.,CATSRDLETNYGYTF,TGTGCCACCAGCAGAGATCTAGAGACAAACTATGGCTACACCTTC